This entry lists 27 T cell receptor beta chains sequenced from one sample in a study of Graves' ophthalmopathy and Graves' hyperthyroidism (dated by TCRdb to about 2018). The sequencing machine was an Illumina HiSeq 2000. For repertoire sequencing, the TCR beta CDR3 regions were amplified from RNA transcripts. HTBI primers and the Qiagen OneStep RT-PCR kit were used in a first-round RT-PCR, which was followed by a second-round multiplex PCR, size selection and purification. TCRdb trimmed the raw reads at Q25, called clones with MiXCR and kept productive beta chains. Every entry covers one CDR3 protein and lists the most common genes and DNA from its rows. In this sample the table shows about 400,000 distinct CDR3 sequences, 15% to 20% of which occur a single time. The ten top clones hold around 1.4% of the sample. Input material: peripheral blood. These receptors were collected from a young woman with Graves' ophthalmopathy. Donor details come from another sample of the same person, matched by shared clones.

This clonotype was seen ten or more times. This chain links TRBV6-1 with TRBJ2-2; possible D gene TRBD1, 5 bases. CDR1 MNHNS and CDR2 SASEGT come from the germline V gene. This CDR3 contains 13 residues. V dropped 6 bases and J dropped 5 bases, with 10 bases sitting between them. The DNA for the CDR3 is TGTGCCAGCAGATCAGGGTCGACCGGGGAGCTGTTTTTT. Translated, it gives CASRSGSTGELFF.

This clonotype was observed at least ten times. The chain uses TRBV6-1 and TRBJ2-7; D possibly uses TRBD1 or TRBD2 (5 bases each). This CDR3 has 16 residues. Trimming pared 5 bases from V and 0 bases from J, leaving 17 bases between. Germline lookup yields CDR1 MNHNS and CDR2 SASEGT. For the CDR3, the DNA is TGTGCCAGCAGTCCGCCGGGACCGCCCGACTCCTACGAGCAGTACTTC. Translation: CASSPPGPPDSYEQYF.

This chain links TRBV6-2 or TRBV6-3 with TRBJ1-2, with TRBD1 matching 8 bases. In germline, CDR1 is MNHEY, CDR2 SVGEGT. With V trimmed by 6 bases and J by 6 bases, 6 bases remained unmatched. The CDR3 loop spans 13 amino acids. CDR3: CASRQTGANGYTF. As DNA, the CDR3 is TGTGCCAGCAGGCAGACAGGGGCCAATGGCTACACCTTC.

This clonotype occurred many times. CDR3 protein: CASPTGAYNQPQHF. For the CDR3, the DNA is TGTGCCAGCCCGACAGGGGCTTACAATCAGCCCCAGCATTTT. The chain recombines TRBV28 with TRBJ1-5, with 8 bases matching TRBD1. The germline V gene encodes CDR1 MDHEN and CDR2 SYDVKM. Trimming removed 8 bases from V and 3 bases from J; junction bases left unmatched: 6. The CDR3 is made up of 14 amino acids.

This clonotype showed up many times. The chain joins TRBV7-3 to TRBJ1-1, with D unresolved. V was shortened by 4 bases and J by 2 bases, with 11 bases between the two germline ends. CDR3 length: 14 residues. CDR1 and CDR2 (germline): SGHTA, FQGTGA. DNA of the CDR3: TGTGCCAGCAGCTCCGGCTGGGGTAACACTGAAGCTTTCTTT. Its translation is CASSSGWGNTEAFF.

As to this clonotype: With a much larger clone just one base away, this may be a read error. This sequence joins TRBV20-1 and TRBJ2-5; no definite D call. Germline V gives CDR1 DFQATT, CDR2 SNEGSKA (reference sequence). The CDR3 extends over 11 amino acids. This CDR3 reads CGSPMRETQYF. The DNA of the CDR3 is TGCGGTTCGCCTATGCGAGAGACCCAGTACTTC.

This clonotype was picked up many times. The V and J genes are TRBV12-3 or TRBV12-4 and TRBJ2-5; no reliable D call. V was clipped by 6 bases and J by 5 bases, with 16 bases between them. The CDR3 loop spans 14 amino acids. CDR3 sequence (DNA): TGTGCCAGCAGACTCCCGAGAGTAGGGGAGACCCAGTACTTC. The encoded protein is CASRLPRVGETQYF.

Many counts were recorded for this clonotype. The chain has TRBV18 and TRBJ2-5, with TRBD1 matching 7 bases. The CDR3 is 13 residues long. Germline CDR1 is KGHSH and CDR2 is LQKENI. Trimming took 5 bases from V and 5 from J; bases not matched to a gene: 5. In DNA form, the CDR3 reads TGTGCCAGCTCATCAACAGGGGAGGAGACCCAGTACTTC. Its protein product is CASSSTGEETQYF. Full variable domain (rest looked up from reference TRBV18 and TRBJ2-5): NAGVMQNPRHLVRRRGQEARLRCSPMKGHSHVYWYRQLPEEGLKFMVYLQKENIIDESGMPKERFSAEFPKEGPSILRIQQVVRGDSAAYFCASSSTGEETQYFGPGTRLLVL.

This clonotype has at least ten counts. V gene TRBV5-1 combines with J gene TRBJ2-6, with D possibly being TRBD2 (6 bases). The CDR3 covers 18 residues. Germline V gives CDR1 SGHRS, CDR2 YFSETQ. V lost 4 bases, J lost 0 bases, and 17 bases lay in between. The CDR3 region has the DNA TGCGCCAGCAGCACGGCCCGCGGGGCTTCCTCTGGGGCCAACGTCCTGACTTTC. This gives the protein CASSTARGASSGANVLTF.

This rearrangement joins TRBV18 to TRBJ2-7; D may be TRBD1 (5 bases). This CDR3 region has 13 residues. V was pared by 3 bases and J by 5 bases, with 11 bases between. CDR1 KGHSH and CDR2 LQKENI come from the germline V gene. The CDR3: CASSPQGIHEQYF. The CDR3 coding sequence is TGTGCCAGCTCACCGCAGGGCATCCACGAGCAGTACTTC.

This clonotype was seen at least ten times. The chain has TRBV6-2 or TRBV6-3 and TRBJ2-2; no clear D. CDR1 and CDR2 (germline): MNHEY, SVGEGT. Deletions cut 5 bases from V and 8 bases from J, with 6 bases between. This CDR3 contains 11 residues. The CDR3 sequence: CASSRRGELFF. The CDR3 DNA is TGTGCCAGCAGTCGCCGGGGGGAGCTGTTTTTT.

This clonotype was recorded at least ten times. The rearrangement joins TRBV2 to TRBJ1-3; 10 bases match TRBD1. CDR1 is SNHLY and CDR2 is FYNNEI in the germline V gene. The length of the CDR3 is 17 residues. Germline trimming cut 7 bases from V and 0 bases from J; bases unmatched to any gene: 9. The CDR3 bases are TGTGCCAGCAACAACCGGGACAGGGGACTCTCTGGAAACACCATATATTTT. It specifies CASNNRDRGLSGNTIYF.

This clonotype was seen repeatedly, ten times or more. This chain uses TRBV6-1 with TRBJ2-2; no clear D. The V and J ends lost 6 bases and 4 bases respectively, with 12 bases between them. CDR1 MNHNS and CDR2 SASEGT come from the germline V gene. The CDR3 is 14 residues long. CDR3 sequence (DNA): TGTGCCAGCAGCGCTCTCTCGGGCACCGGGGAGCTGTTTTTT. Its translation is CASSALSGTGELFF.

The table lists this clonotype with many counts. The chain uses TRBV28 and TRBJ2-4; TRBD1 matches at 8 bases. Germline lookup yields CDR1 MDHEN and CDR2 SYDVKM. The CDR3 covers 16 residues. With V trimmed by 1 base and J by 7 bases, 9 bases remained unmatched. The CDR3 sequence: CASSLSGAGGRNIQYF. As DNA, the CDR3 is TGTGCCAGCAGTTTATCTGGGGCAGGGGGCCGTAACATTCAGTACTTC.

This clonotype has a count of ten or more. The chain recombines TRBV15 with TRBJ2-2; a possible D gene is TRBD1 (6 bases). CDR1 is LNHNV and CDR2 is YYDKDF in the germline V gene (reference sequence). CDR3 length: 15 residues. Trimming left V 6 bases short and J 1 base short, with 12 bases between. The CDR3 DNA reads as TGTGCCACCAGGGAACAGGGACAGAACACCGGGGAGCTGTTTTTT. This sequence encodes CATREQGQNTGELFF.

This clonotype was counted ten times or more. This chain uses TRBV6-5 with TRBJ1-2; TRBD1 agrees at 8 bases. The CDR3 sequence is 17 residues long. Trimming took 0 bases from V and 3 from J; bases not matched to a gene: 9. Germline assignment: CDR1 MNHEY and CDR2 SVGAGI. CDR3 DNA: TGTGCCAGCAGTTACTCCATATTGGGACAGGCCGACTATGGCTACACCTTC. Translation gives CASSYSILGQADYGYTF.

In this sample, this clonotype turned up many times. This sequence joins TRBV27 and TRBJ2-7; a weak D match, TRBD2 (6 bases). The CDR3 spans 14 residues. The V end was cut by 2 bases, the J end by 2 bases, with 10 bases between. Germline assignment: CDR1 MNHEY and CDR2 SMNVEV (reference sequence). The CDR3 loop is CASSLKGGTYEQYF. Here the CDR3 DNA reads TGTGCCAGCAGTTTAAAAGGCGGGACCTACGAGCAGTACTTC.

This clonotype was found many times. This sequence joins TRBV19 and TRBJ2-5; D call uncertain. Looked up from germline, CDR1 is LNHDA and CDR2 is SQIVND (reference sequence). The CDR3 loop spans 14 amino acids. V was pared by 4 bases and J by 2 bases, with 11 bases between. The chain's CDR3 is CASSSRHSQETQYF. Written as DNA, the CDR3 is TGTGCCAGTAGTAGCCGACACTCTCAAGAGACCCAGTACTTC.

For this clonotype: One junction end does not reproduce the germline sequence, and a read error may be involved. The chain carries TRBV19 and TRBJ2-7; maybe TRBD2 (6 bases). CDR1 is LNHDA, CDR2 SQIVND, per germline (reference sequence). The CDR3 sequence is 13 residues long. Here the CDR3 reads CAGSMEGSYEQYF. The CDR3 DNA follows: TGTGCCGGTAGCATGGAGGGCAGCTACGAGCAGTACTTC.

This clonotype was observed many times. V and J are TRBV7-9 and TRBJ2-3; 11 nucleotides line up with TRBD2. The CDR3 is made up of 14 amino acids. V shed 5 bases and J 8 bases; nucleotides not matched to a gene: 6. CDR1 and CDR2 from the germline V gene are SEHNR and FQNEAQ (reference sequence). The CDR3 is CASSLPGTSGTQYF. Written as DNA, the CDR3 is TGTGCCAGCAGCCTCCCAGGGACTAGCGGTACGCAGTATTTT.

The table lists this clonotype with many counts. This rearrangement joins TRBV28 to TRBJ2-7; 9 bases fit TRBD2. J lost 6 bases, V lost 5 bases, and 20 bases had no gene match. The CDR3 has 18 residues. Per the germline V gene, CDR1 is MDHEN and CDR2 is SYDVKM. For the CDR3, the DNA is TGTGCCAGCAGTATGTATGGAGCGGGGGGAAATTGGAGGGCCGAGCAGTACTTC. It codes for CASSMYGAGGNWRAEQYF. The complete variable domain, with remaining parts taken from reference TRBV28 and TRBJ2-7, reads DVKVTQSSRYLVKRTGEKVFLECVQDMDHENMFWYRQDPGLGLRLIYFSYDVKMKEKGDIPEGYSVSREKKERFSLILESASTNQTSMYLCASSMYGAGGNWRAEQYFGPGTRLTVT.

CDR3 coding DNA: TGTGCCAGCAGTATAAGCGGGAGGGCGTACGAGCAGTACTTC. Amino acid sequence: CASSISGRAYEQYF. The V call is TRBV2, the J call TRBJ2-7; 10 bases agree with TRBD2. CDR1 SNHLY and CDR2 FYNNEI come from the germline V gene. The trim removed 5 bases at V and 4 bases at J, leaving 5 bases unmatched. This CDR3 is 14 amino acids long.

This clonotype showed up many times. The chain recombines TRBV6-5 with TRBJ1-2; 9 bases are a match to TRBD1. The CDR3 is 16 amino acids. With 9 bases clipped from V and 5 bases from J, the junction kept 16 bases outside the gene matches. Germline values: CDR1 MNHEY, CDR2 SVGAGI. CDR3 sequence: CASKRDRDGRYYGYTF. CDR3 coding DNA: TGTGCCAGTAAGCGGGACAGGGACGGAAGATATTATGGCTACACCTTC.

This chain uses TRBV6-5 with TRBJ1-1; D possibly corresponds to TRBD1 (6 bases). Trimming took 2 bases from V and 4 from J, leaving 17 bases between them. In germline, CDR1 is MNHEY, CDR2 SVGAGI. CDR3 length equals 16 residues. CDR3 region: CASSYEWGGGATEAFF. Here the CDR3 DNA reads TGTGCCAGCAGTTACGAGTGGGGAGGGGGAGCCACTGAAGCTTTCTTT.

This clonotype has at least ten counts. The junction departs from germline at one end; a sequencing error may be responsible. The chain couples TRBV7-7 to TRBJ2-2; a possible D gene is TRBD2 (6 bases). CDR1 is SSHAT, CDR2 FNYEAQ, per germline (reference sequence). The CDR3 runs to 14 residues. The CDR3: CASSQSTGAGELFF. CDR3 bases: TGTGCTAGCAGCCAGTCGACGGGGGCCGGGGAGCTGTTTTTT.

This clonotype came up many times. The J gene is TRBJ1-2, the V gene TRBV28, with 9 bases identical to TRBD1. This CDR3 is built from 15 residues. Germline CDR1 is MDHEN and CDR2 is SYDVKM. V gave up 8 bases and J gave up 7 bases; unmatched junction bases: 14. The CDR3 DNA reads TGTGCCAGCCAACAGGGGGCTTTTGAGTATAGTGGCTACACCTTC. Translating it yields CASQQGAFEYSGYTF.

This clonotype was recorded many times. This chain joins TRBV6-5 and TRBJ2-7; D is possibly TRBD1 or TRBD2 (5 bases each). CDR3 length: 14 residues. From germline, CDR1 is MNHEY and CDR2 SVGAGI. V was pared by 2 bases and J by 6 bases, with 14 bases between. The CDR3, as DNA: TGTGCCAGCAGTTACCAACCGAGAGGGACCGAGCAGTACTTC. It yields the protein CASSYQPRGTEQYF.